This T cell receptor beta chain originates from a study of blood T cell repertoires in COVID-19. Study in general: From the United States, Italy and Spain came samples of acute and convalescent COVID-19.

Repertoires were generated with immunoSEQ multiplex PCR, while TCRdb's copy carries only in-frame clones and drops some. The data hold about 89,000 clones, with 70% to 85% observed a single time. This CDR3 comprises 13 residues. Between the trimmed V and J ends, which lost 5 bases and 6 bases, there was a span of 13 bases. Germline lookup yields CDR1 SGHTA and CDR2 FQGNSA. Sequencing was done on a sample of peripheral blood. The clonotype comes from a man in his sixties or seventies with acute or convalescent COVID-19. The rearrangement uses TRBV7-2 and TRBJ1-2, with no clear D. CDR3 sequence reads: CASSPGREDGYTF. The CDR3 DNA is TGTGCCAGCAGCCCTGGAAGGGAGGATGGCTACACCTTC. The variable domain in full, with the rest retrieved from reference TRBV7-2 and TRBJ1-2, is GAGVSQSPSNKVTEKGKDVELRCDPISGHTALYWYRQSLGQGLEFLIYFQGNSAPDKSGLPSDRFSAERTGGSVSTLTIQRTQQEDSAVYLCASSPGREDGYTFGSGTRLTVV.